This T cell receptor beta chain was sequenced in a study of blood T cell repertoires in COVID-19. Study as a whole: In each case, the material was cDNA or gDNA derived from T cells, B-cell-depleted T cells, or PBMCs.

Method: immunoSEQ multiplex PCR; TCRdb's copy keeps in-frame clones and lacks some. The sample lists 150,000 to 250,000 clones, 70% to 80% occurring once. Enrollment of patients from Seattle took place during active infection, with longitudinal follow-up. Trimming took off 0 bases at V and 2 bases at J, with 10 bases between the two ends. The CDR3 has 15 residues. CDR1 is MNHEY and CDR2 is SVGAGI in the germline V gene. The sequenced sample was peripheral blood. The sequence was collected from a woman aged 40 to 55 with COVID-19, enrolled during active disease. The chain combines TRBV6-5 with TRBJ1-2; no definite D call. For the CDR3, the DNA is TGTGCCAGCAGTTACTCGTCGGGAATCAACTATGGCTACACCTTC. Encoded protein: CASSYSSGINYGYTF.